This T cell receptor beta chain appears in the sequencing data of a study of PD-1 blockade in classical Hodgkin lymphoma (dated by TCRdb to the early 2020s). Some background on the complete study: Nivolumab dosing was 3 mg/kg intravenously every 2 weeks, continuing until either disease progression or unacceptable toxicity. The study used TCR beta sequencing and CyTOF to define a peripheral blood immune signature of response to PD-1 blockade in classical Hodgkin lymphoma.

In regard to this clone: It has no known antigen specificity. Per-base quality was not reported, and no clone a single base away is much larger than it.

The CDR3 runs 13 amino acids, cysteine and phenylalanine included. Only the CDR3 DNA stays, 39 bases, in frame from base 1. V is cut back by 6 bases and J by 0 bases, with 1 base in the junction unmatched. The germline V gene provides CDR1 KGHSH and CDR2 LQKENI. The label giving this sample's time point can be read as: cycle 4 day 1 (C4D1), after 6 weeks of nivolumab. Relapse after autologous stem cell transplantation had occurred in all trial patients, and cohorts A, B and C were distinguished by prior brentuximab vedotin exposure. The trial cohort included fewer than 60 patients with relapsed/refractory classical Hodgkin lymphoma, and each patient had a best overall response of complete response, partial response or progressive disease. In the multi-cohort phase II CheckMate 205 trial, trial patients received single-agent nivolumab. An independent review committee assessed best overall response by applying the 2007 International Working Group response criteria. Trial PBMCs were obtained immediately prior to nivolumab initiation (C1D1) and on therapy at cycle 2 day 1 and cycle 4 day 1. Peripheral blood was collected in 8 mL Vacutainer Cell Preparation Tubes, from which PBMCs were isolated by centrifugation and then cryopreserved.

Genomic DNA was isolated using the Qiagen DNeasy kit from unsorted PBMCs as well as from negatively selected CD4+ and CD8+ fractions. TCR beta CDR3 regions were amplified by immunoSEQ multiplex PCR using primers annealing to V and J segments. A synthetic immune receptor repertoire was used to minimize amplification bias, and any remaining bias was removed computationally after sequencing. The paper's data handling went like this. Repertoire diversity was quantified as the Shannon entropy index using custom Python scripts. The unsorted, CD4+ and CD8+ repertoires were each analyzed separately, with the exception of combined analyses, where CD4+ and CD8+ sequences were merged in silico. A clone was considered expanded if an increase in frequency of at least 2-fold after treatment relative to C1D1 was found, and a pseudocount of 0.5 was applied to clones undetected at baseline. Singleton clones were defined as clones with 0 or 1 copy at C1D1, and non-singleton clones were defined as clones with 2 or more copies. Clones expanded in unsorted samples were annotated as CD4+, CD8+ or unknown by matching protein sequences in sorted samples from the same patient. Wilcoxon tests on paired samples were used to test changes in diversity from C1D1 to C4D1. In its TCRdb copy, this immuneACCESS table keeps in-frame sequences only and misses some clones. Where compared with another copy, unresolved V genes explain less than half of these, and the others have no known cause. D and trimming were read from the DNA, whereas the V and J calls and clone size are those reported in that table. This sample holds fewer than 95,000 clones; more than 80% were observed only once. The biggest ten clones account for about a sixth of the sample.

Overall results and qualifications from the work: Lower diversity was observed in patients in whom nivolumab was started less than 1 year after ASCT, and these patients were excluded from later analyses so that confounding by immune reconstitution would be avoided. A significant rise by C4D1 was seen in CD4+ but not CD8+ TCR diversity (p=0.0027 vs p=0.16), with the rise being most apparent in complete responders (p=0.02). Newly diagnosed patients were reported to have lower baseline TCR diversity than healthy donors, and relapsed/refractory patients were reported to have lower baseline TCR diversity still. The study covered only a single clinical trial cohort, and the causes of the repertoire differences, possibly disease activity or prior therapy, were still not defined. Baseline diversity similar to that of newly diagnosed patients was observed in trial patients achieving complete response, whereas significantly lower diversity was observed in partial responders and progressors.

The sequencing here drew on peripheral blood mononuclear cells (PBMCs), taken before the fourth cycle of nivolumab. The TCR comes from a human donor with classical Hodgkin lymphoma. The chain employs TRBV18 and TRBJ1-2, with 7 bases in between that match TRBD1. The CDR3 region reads CASSGQPNYGYTF. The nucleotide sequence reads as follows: TGTGCCAGCTCGGGACAGCCTAACTATGGCTACACCTTC.